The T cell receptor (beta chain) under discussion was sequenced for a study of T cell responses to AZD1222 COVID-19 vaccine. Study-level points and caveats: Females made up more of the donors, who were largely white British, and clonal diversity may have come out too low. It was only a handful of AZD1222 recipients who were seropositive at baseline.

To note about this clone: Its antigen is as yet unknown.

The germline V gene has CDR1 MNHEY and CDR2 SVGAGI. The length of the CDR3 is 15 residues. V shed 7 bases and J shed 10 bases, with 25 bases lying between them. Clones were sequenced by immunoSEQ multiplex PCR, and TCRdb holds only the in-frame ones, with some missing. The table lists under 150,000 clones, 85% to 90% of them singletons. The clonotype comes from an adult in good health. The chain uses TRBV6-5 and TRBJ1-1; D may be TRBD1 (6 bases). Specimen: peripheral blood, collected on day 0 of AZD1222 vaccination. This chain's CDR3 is CASTTLNKQGFVAFF. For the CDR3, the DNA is TGTGCCAGCACCACGCTCAATAAACAGGGATTCGTAGCTTTCTTT.